This TCR beta chain was recovered during a study of blood T cell repertoires in COVID-19. Overall study context: The United States, Italy and Spain provided the acute and convalescent COVID-19 samples. Sample material is recorded as cDNA or gDNA derived from T cells, B-cell-depleted T cells, or PBMCs.

On this clone itself: The same CDR3 arises from other DNA sequences in this sample as well.

Germline CDR1 and CDR2: SGHTA and FQGTGA. V lost 3 bases to trimming and J lost 0 bases, with 10 bases between them. The length of the CDR3 is 15 residues. Authors' data handling: Reference gene primer amplification yielded estimated nucleated cell counts. Measured with immunoSEQ multiplex PCR; TCRdb has only the in-frame clones, and not every one. V and J calls and clone size are copied from that table; D and trimming were computed from the DNA. The sample consists of under 140,000 clones, 65% to 90% of them appearing once. The V call is TRBV7-3, the J call TRBJ2-3, with D possibly being TRBD2 (5 bases). Sequenced material: peripheral blood. The sequence was collected from an older woman with acute or convalescent COVID-19. Here the CDR3 reads CASSLNEGSTDTQYF. The CDR3 nucleotides are TGTGCCAGCAGCTTGAATGAGGGAAGCACAGATACGCAGTATTTT. The full variable domain, with the rest looked up from reference TRBV7-3 and TRBJ2-3, is GAGVSQTPSNKVTEKGKYVELRCDPISGHTALYWYRQSLGQGPEFLIYFQGTGAADDSGLPNDRFFAVRPEGSVSTLKIQRTERGDSAVYLCASSLNEGSTDTQYFGPGTRLTVL.